These 6 T cell receptor beta chains were sequenced from one sample in a study of cytomegalovirus exposure and HLA in healthy donors. The PCR employed 60 Vbeta primers together with 13 Jbeta primers. The table came from immunoSEQ multiplex PCR; TCRdb's copy has only in-frame clones and leaves some out. The repertoire table contains around 140,000 clones. The sequencing sample was made of PBMCs. The receptors here all came from a woman aged 40 to 55 in good health and CMV-seropositive.

The chain joins TRBV11-2 to TRBJ2-1, with D possibly matching TRBD2 (6 bases). This CDR3 region has 14 residues. V was shortened by 1 base and J by 6 bases, with 10 bases between the two germline ends. Germline V gives CDR1 SGHAT, CDR2 FQNNGV. The CDR3 loop is CASSLAGVGNEQFF. The DNA of the CDR3 is TGTGCCAGCAGCTTAGCGGGAGTGGGCAATGAGCAGTTCTTC.

This sequence joins TRBV6-5 and TRBJ2-2; 9 nucleotides align to TRBD1. Trimming cost V 6 bases and J 5 bases; bases outside gene matches: 7. This CDR3 is 15 amino acids long. CDR1 and CDR2 from the germline V gene are MNHEY and SVGAGI. The CDR3 here is CASSTTGGWTGELFF. The CDR3 coding sequence is TGTGCCAGCAGCACCACAGGGGGCTGGACCGGGGAGCTGTTTTTT.

Written as DNA, the CDR3 is TGTGCCAGCAGTCACGGCGGAGGGCCAAGACAGTTCTTC. Protein product: CASSHGGGPRQFF. The chain carries TRBV14 and TRBJ2-1, with TRBD2 as a possible D gene (6 bases). CDR1 and CDR2 from the germline V gene are SGHDN and FVKESK. The CDR3 totals 13 residues. Trimming left V 6 bases short and J 13 bases short, with 19 bases between.

The CDR3 protein is CASSPRDRRQYF. The CDR3 coding sequence is TGTGCCAGCAGCCCTCGGGACAGGCGGCAGTACTTC. J is TRBJ2-4 and V is TRBV6-1, with 8 bases aligning to TRBD1. The CDR3 runs to 12 residues. Germline lookup yields CDR1 MNHNS and CDR2 SASEGT. V lost 6 bases, J lost 13 bases, and 8 bases stayed unmatched.

The gene calls are TRBV6-5 and TRBJ2-7, with D maybe TRBD1 (8 bases). Germline V lookup: CDR1 MNHEY, CDR2 SVGAGI. CDR3 length equals 16 residues. Deletions cut 0 bases from V and 0 bases from J, with 12 bases between. The CDR3 DNA reads TGTGCCAGCAGTTACTCAAGCGGGACAGGCTCCTACGAGCAGTACTTC. This encodes CASSYSSGTGSYEQYF.

This chain joins TRBV18 and TRBJ2-7; weak D call: TRBD2 (7 bases). The length of the CDR3 is 14 residues. In germline, CDR1 is KGHSH, CDR2 LQKENI. Trimming took 2 bases from V and 3 from J, leaving 11 bases between them. As DNA, the CDR3 is TGTGCCAGCTCACCAGGGGGGGCCCTCTACGAGCAGTACTTC. Translating gives CASSPGGALYEQYF.